The 7 T cell receptor beta chains below come from one sample, sequenced in a study of control samples from healthy donors and cancer patients. Profiling relied on immunoSEQ multiplex PCR, and the TCRdb table lists in-frame clones only, not all of them. The table lists under 450,000 clones, 90% of them singletons. Source material: PBMCs. Receptors were obtained from a man aged 40-49 years with head and neck cancer.

This chain links TRBV2 with TRBJ1-6; no firm D call. Looked up from germline, CDR1 is SNHLY and CDR2 is FYNNEI. The V and J ends lost 2 bases and 3 bases respectively, with 11 bases between them. The CDR3 has 16 residues. The DNA for the CDR3 is TGTGCCAGCAGTGAATCCCTCGTACTCTATAATTCACCCCTCCACTTT. Encoded protein: CASSESLVLYNSPLHF.

The rearrangement links TRBV20-1 to TRBJ1-5; D remains ambiguous. The CDR3 loop spans 14 amino acids. Germline V gene lookup returns CDR1 DFQATT and CDR2 SNEGSKA (reference sequence). Trimming cost V 3 bases and J 4 bases, with 13 bases left between them. In DNA form, the CDR3 reads TGCAGTGCTAGTCCCCGGCTTACAAATCAGCCCCAGCATTTT. Its protein is CSASPRLTNQPQHF.

This clone appeared a single time. V and J are TRBV24-1 and TRBJ1-2; D is uncertain. Per the germline V gene, CDR1 is KGHDR and CDR2 is SFDVKD. CDR3 length equals 12 residues. The V end lost 3 bases, the J end lost 5 bases, and 6 bases lay between the germline ends. CDR3 residues: CATSDRFYGYTF. CDR3 DNA sequence: TGTGCCACCAGTGATCGCTTTTATGGCTACACCTTC.

V gene TRBV27 combines with J gene TRBJ1-5; 9 bases are shared with TRBD1. The CDR3 is 14 amino acids. The germline CDR1 and CDR2 sequences are MNHEY and SMNVEV (reference sequence). The junction had 4 bases not matched to a gene; V was cut back by 4 bases and J by 6 bases. The CDR3 region is CASSWGQGTQPQHF. CDR3 DNA sequence: TGTGCCAGCAGTTGGGGACAGGGAACTCAGCCCCAGCATTTT.

The chain links TRBV2 to TRBJ2-1, with TRBD2 matching 8 bases. The germline gives CDR1 SNHLY, CDR2 FYNNEI. This CDR3 region has 15 residues. V lost 7 bases to trimming and J lost 6 bases; unmatched junction nucleotides: 11. Here the CDR3 DNA reads TGTGCCAGCACCCCTGCCAGCGGGAGACTCAATGAGCAGTTCTTC. This gives the protein CASTPASGRLNEQFF.

CDR3 in DNA: TGTGCCATCAAAGATCCAGAGAACACCGGGGAGCTGTTTTTT. Protein sequence: CAIKDPENTGELFF. The chain combines TRBV10-3 with TRBJ2-2; D remains ambiguous. This CDR3 has 14 amino acids. The V end lost 7 bases, the J end lost 1 base, and 10 bases lay between the germline ends. Germline V gene data show CDR1 as ENHRY and CDR2 as SYGVKD.

This rearrangement joins TRBV27 to TRBJ2-5; 8 bases are shared with TRBD2. The V gene's germline CDR1 is MNHEY and CDR2 SMNVEV (reference sequence). This CDR3 contains 16 residues. Trimming cost V 0 bases and J 5 bases; bases outside gene matches: 8. The CDR3 loop is CASSLSRLAGGETQYF. In DNA, the CDR3 is TGTGCCAGCAGTTTATCGAGGCTAGCGGGCGGTGAGACCCAGTACTTC.